These 27 T cell receptor beta chains came from one sample sequenced in a study of T cell clonality in common variable immunodeficiency. Generated by immunoSEQ multiplex PCR, the TCRdb table keeps only in-frame clones and is missing some. In total the sample includes about 20,000 clones, none of them seen once. The study's findings and limits: Reportedly, TCR beta sequences from common variable immunodeficiency showed fewer deletions and N-nucleotide insertions.

No antigens are known for them. The sequencing sample was made of peripheral blood mononuclear cells. The receptors here all came from a human donor with common variable immunodeficiency.

Points on this clone: The read terminates 3 residues ahead of where the CDR3 ends, so the germline J gene completes it. This chain uses TRBV18 with TRBJ2-5; tentative D call: TRBD2 (6 bases). The CDR3 loop spans 16 amino acids. Trimming stripped 4 bases from V and 1 base from J, with 16 bases between. CDR1 is KGHSH, CDR2 LQKENI, per germline. CDR3: CASSQGLKGGQETQYF. CDR3 DNA (partial): TGTGCCAGCTCACAGGGGCTTAAGGGAGGCCAAGAGACC.

On this clone itself: The read ends 3 residues before the CDR3 terminus; that terminus is restored from the germline J gene. The chain links TRBV30 to TRBJ2-7; D gene unclear. The germline V gene has CDR1 GTSNPN and CDR2 SVGIG (reference sequence). Trimming shortened V by 2 bases and J by 3 bases, and 11 bases separated the two germline ends. The length of the CDR3 is 13 residues. The CDR3 reads CAWSPRDNYEQYF. The DNA read from the CDR3 is TGTGCCTGGAGTCCGCGCGATAACTACGAG.

Remarks on this clone: The CDR3 extends 3 residues past the end of the read, so its final part is completed from the germline J gene. The chain couples TRBV6-1 to TRBJ2-5, with 10 positions matching TRBD1. Germline V gene sequence: CDR1 MNHNS, CDR2 SASEGT. The CDR3 totals 14 residues. Trimming removed 4 bases from V and 7 bases from J; junction bases left unmatched: 6. The sequenced part of the CDR3 DNA is TGTGCCAGCAGTGGTCCGGGACAGGGGTTGACC. This codes for CASSGPGQGLT. The CDR3, in full, reads CASSGPGQGLTQYF.

This clone was counted only a few times. Read data end 3 residues before the CDR3 end; the end is taken from the germline J gene. The V gene is TRBV18, the J gene TRBJ1-5; 7 nucleotides align to TRBD1. The germline V gene encodes CDR1 KGHSH and CDR2 LQKENI. With V trimmed by 3 bases and J by 5 bases, 4 bases remained unmatched. The CDR3 loop spans 14 amino acids. CDR3 sequence reads: CASSPGTAHQPQHF. CDR3 DNA, as far as it was read: TGTGCCAGCTCACCTGGGACAGCTCATCAGCCC.

Note on this clone: The CDR3 goes on 3 residues after the read ends, and that part is filled in from the germline J gene. The V and J genes are TRBV7-3 and TRBJ2-1, with 12 bases matching TRBD2. This CDR3 has 16 amino acids. The trim removed 5 bases at V and 6 bases at J, leaving 8 bases unmatched. CDR1 is SGHTA and CDR2 is FQGTGA in the germline V gene. The sequenced part of the CDR3 DNA is TGTGCCAGCAGCCTAGCGGGAGGGCCTCTGCCCAATGAG. It specifies CASSLAGGPLPNE. The complete CDR3 protein is CASSLAGGPLPNEQFF.

This clone was detected a few times. The read terminates 3 residues before the CDR3 end, so the remaining end is supplied by the germline J gene. V and J are TRBV6-2 or TRBV6-3 and TRBJ2-2; perhaps TRBD1 as D (6 bases). Per germline, CDR1 MNHEY and CDR2 SVGEGT. V lost 4 bases and J lost 3, with 12 bases in between. The CDR3 length is 15 residues. The sequenced part of the CDR3 DNA is TGTGCCAGCAGTTCAGGGGAGCAAGACACCGGGGAG. It encodes CASSSGEQDTGE. The full CDR3 sequence reads CASSSGEQDTGELFF.

This clone was observed a few times. The sequenced part of the CDR3 DNA is TGTGCCAGCAGTCTTGCGGGAGGGCCTTCCTACGAG. It specifies CASSLAGGPSYE. The CDR3 as a whole reads CASSLAGGPSYEQYF. V is TRBV2 and J is TRBJ2-7, with 9 bases identical to TRBD2. With the read ending 3 residues before the CDR3 end, the germline J gene is used to fill in that end. The CDR3 is made up of 15 amino acids. V lost 5 bases and J lost 1; bases outside the gene matches: 6. Germline values: CDR1 SNHLY, CDR2 FYNNEI.

A few counts support this clone. With the read ending 3 residues before the CDR3 end, the germline J gene is used to fill in that end. V and J are TRBV7-8 and TRBJ2-7, with D maybe TRBD2 (6 bases). With 1 base removed from V and 4 bases from J, the gap between germline ends came to 11 bases. CDR1 SGHVS and CDR2 FQNEAQ come from the germline V gene. This CDR3 comprises 14 residues. The CDR3 is CASSLEGGGYEQYF. Partial CDR3 DNA: TGTGCCAGCAGCTTAGAGGGTGGGGGGTACGAG.

A note on this clone: The read terminates 3 residues ahead of where the CDR3 ends, so the germline J gene completes it. The rearrangement uses TRBV7-2 and TRBJ1-4, with D maybe TRBD1 (5 bases). The V gene lost 5 bases and the J gene lost 7 bases, with 11 bases spanning the gap. Germline loops: CDR1 SGHTA, CDR2 FQGNSA. CDR3 size: 13 residues. The CDR3 protein is CASSPGPREKLFF. The sequenced part of the CDR3 DNA is TGTGCCAGCAGCCCAGGGCCCCGTGAAAAA.

In this sample, this clone turned up a few times. The read halts 3 residues ahead of the CDR3 end, with the missing end drawn from the germline J gene. The chain carries TRBV6-2 or TRBV6-3 and TRBJ1-6; D might be TRBD1 (5 bases). Germline V gene data show CDR1 as MNHEY and CDR2 as SVGEGT. V was shortened by 6 bases and J by 9 bases, with 18 bases between the two germline ends. The CDR3 consists of 15 residues. CDR3 in amino acids: CASSFWAGPASPLHF. The sequenced CDR3 bases are TGTGCCAGCAGCTTTTGGGCAGGGCCCGCTTCACCC.

Comment on this clone: The read terminates 3 residues ahead of where the CDR3 ends, so the germline J gene completes it. The chain carries TRBV19 and TRBJ1-2, with unresolved D. V lost 9 bases to trimming and J lost 0 bases, with 20 bases between them. The CDR3 is 16 residues long. CDR1 and CDR2 from the germline V gene are LNHDA and SQIVND (reference sequence). CDR3 bases read: TGTGCCAGCAAGGGTCTATCACGGTCGGCTAACTATGGC. Protein product: CASKGLSRSANYG. The full CDR3 protein is CASKGLSRSANYGYTF.

The table lists this clone with a few counts. The CDR3 end falls 3 residues outside the read, so it is completed with the germline J gene. The V and J genes are TRBV18 and TRBJ1-3; D remains ambiguous. Germline lookup yields CDR1 KGHSH and CDR2 LQKENI. Trimming shortened V by 2 bases and J by 7 bases, and 15 bases separated the two germline ends. The CDR3 has 15 residues. The CDR3 DNA, read in part, is TGTGCCAGCTCACCAATAAACACGGCGGCTAACACC. Translation: CASSPINTAANT. The CDR3 in full is CASSPINTAANTIYF.

This clone was counted a few times. The missing CDR3 end, 3 residues past where the read stops, is filled in from the germline J gene. The V call is TRBV2, the J call TRBJ2-4; tentative D call: TRBD2 (6 bases). V was clipped by 6 bases and J by 0 bases, with 15 bases between them. In germline, CDR1 is SNHLY, CDR2 FYNNEI. The CDR3 runs 16 residues. The CDR3: CASRDTGTGAKNIQYF. The CDR3 DNA, read in part, is TGTGCCAGCAGGGATACCGGGACTGGAGCCAAAAACATT.

Comment on this clone: The read is 3 residues too short to cover the CDR3 end, so that end is filled in from the germline J gene. The V and J genes are TRBV30 and TRBJ2-5; a possible D gene is TRBD2 (6 bases). Trimming left V 4 bases short and J 4 bases short, with 19 bases between. There are 15 residues in the CDR3. Germline loops: CDR1 GTSNPN, CDR2 SVGIG (reference sequence). The CDR3 region is CAWTAGASVGETQYF. CDR3 DNA, as far as it was read: TGTGCCTGGACCGCCGGGGCTAGCGTGGGAGAGACC.

As for this clone: Read data end 3 residues before the CDR3 end; the end is taken from the germline J gene. The chain links TRBV6-1 to TRBJ2-3; 8 nucleotides agree with TRBD1. Looked up from germline, CDR1 is MNHNS and CDR2 is SASEGT. V gave up 4 bases and J gave up 0 bases; unmatched junction bases: 6. The CDR3 spans 16 residues. The covered CDR3 bases are TGTGCCAGCAGTGCCCGGGACAGGCTAAGCACAGATACG. Translated, it gives CASSARDRLSTDT. In full, the CDR3 is CASSARDRLSTDTQYF.

Concerning this clone itself: The read terminates 3 residues before the CDR3 end, so the remaining end is supplied by the germline J gene. This chain connects TRBV18 to TRBJ2-1; maybe TRBD2 (6 bases). The V gene lost 2 bases and the J gene lost 1 base, with 15 bases spanning the gap. The germline V gene encodes CDR1 KGHSH and CDR2 LQKENI. The CDR3 covers 17 residues. Incomplete CDR3 DNA: TGTGCCAGCTCACCAAGGTCCCCCGGAGGGTCCTACAATGAG. Protein: CASSPRSPGGSYNE. The full CDR3 reads CASSPRSPGGSYNEQFF.

Concerning this clone: The read comes to an end 3 residues before the CDR3 does, leaving the germline J gene to fill in the end. J is TRBJ2-1 and V is TRBV19, with D possibly being TRBD2 (5 bases). The germline gives CDR1 LNHDA, CDR2 SQIVND (reference sequence). Deletions cut 6 bases from V and 3 bases from J, with 15 bases between. The CDR3 is made up of 15 amino acids. CDR3 DNA, as far as it was read: TGTGCCAGTAGCTTATTGACTAAAAACTACAATGAG. This sequence encodes CASSLLTKNYNE. The complete CDR3 sequence is CASSLLTKNYNEQFF.

Concerning this clone: The CDR3 goes on 3 residues after the read ends, and that part is filled in from the germline J gene. The V and J genes are TRBV7-9 and TRBJ1-2; 7 nucleotides line up with TRBD1. The CDR3 covers 15 residues. The germline gives CDR1 SEHNR, CDR2 FQNEAQ (reference sequence). The ends lost 5 bases at V and 0 bases at J; junction bases unmatched: 6. CDR3 amino acids: CASSLGTASNYGYTF. The CDR3 DNA, read in part, is TGTGCCAGCAGCCTCGGGACAGCCTCTAACTATGGC. Combining the CDR3 with reference TRBV7-9 and TRBJ1-2 gives the whole variable domain DTGVSQNPRHKITKRGQNVTFRCDPISEHNRLYWYRQTLGQGPEFLTYFQNEAQLEKSRLLSDRFSAERPKGSFSTLEIQRTEQGDSAMYLCASSLGTASNYGYTFGSGTRLTVV.

Concerning this clone itself: The missing CDR3 end, 3 residues past where the read stops, is filled in from the germline J gene. The chain uses TRBV19 and TRBJ2-5, with D possibly TRBD2 on 6 matching bases. The germline CDR1 and CDR2 sequences are LNHDA and SQIVND (reference sequence). The CDR3 consists of 15 residues. Deletions cut 1 base from V and 4 bases from J, with 13 bases between. CDR3 bases read: TGTGCCAGTAGTATAGTTGGAGGGTTGGGAGAGACC. Its protein product is CASSIVGGLGET. The full CDR3 sequence reads CASSIVGGLGETQYF. Full variable domain (outside the CDR3, taken from reference TRBV19 and TRBJ2-5): DGGITQSPKYLFRKEGQNVTLSCEQNLNHDAMYWYRQDPGQGLRLIYYSQIVNDFQKGDIAEGYSVSREKKESFPLTVTSAQKNPTAFYLCASSIVGGLGETQYFGPGTRLLVL.

This clone appeared a few times. Coverage ceases 3 residues before the CDR3 finishes, and the germline J gene fills in the end. This rearrangement joins TRBV7-9 to TRBJ1-2; 12 nucleotides align to TRBD1. Germline lookup yields CDR1 SEHNR and CDR2 FQNEAQ (reference sequence). Trimming removed 3 bases from V and 7 bases from J; junction bases left unmatched: 6. The CDR3 is 15 residues long. CDR3 bases read: TGTGCCAGCAGCTTGGGGACAGGGGGCACGGGTGGC. Its protein is CASSLGTGGTGG. From start to end, the CDR3 is CASSLGTGGTGGYTF.

To note about this clone: The read finishes 3 residues shy of the CDR3 end, and the germline J gene is used to complete it. The chain uses TRBV19 and TRBJ2-2; D possibly corresponds to TRBD2 (5 bases). The length of the CDR3 is 14 residues. Germline V gives CDR1 LNHDA, CDR2 SQIVND (reference sequence). The V and J ends lost 7 bases and 6 bases respectively, with 15 bases between them. CDR3 bases read: TGTGCCAGTATGGTGGCGGGTACGGCCGGGGAG. This translates into CASMVAGTAGE. The full-length CDR3 reads as CASMVAGTAGELFF.

This clone was counted a few times. The CDR3 extends 3 residues past the end of the read, so its final part is completed from the germline J gene. The chain uses TRBV18 and TRBJ2-1; maybe TRBD1 (5 bases). The germline V and J ends were trimmed by 4 bases and 3 bases, with 13 bases remaining between them. The CDR3 has 15 amino acids. In germline, CDR1 is KGHSH, CDR2 LQKENI. CDR3 DNA (partial): TGTGCCAGCTCACTCAGGGTAGAATTCTACAATGAG. Protein sequence: CASSLRVEFYNE. The CDR3 reads in full as CASSLRVEFYNEQFF.

As regards this clone: The DNA ends 3 residues before the CDR3 does, and the rest of the CDR3 is filled in from the germline J gene. The V call is TRBV18, the J call TRBJ2-6; 13 bases map to TRBD2. CDR1 is KGHSH, CDR2 LQKENI, per germline. With 0 bases clipped from V and 1 base from J, the junction kept 0 bases outside the gene matches. The CDR3 extends over 18 amino acids. CDR3 protein: CASSPPGLAGSGANVLTF. The covered CDR3 bases are TGTGCCAGCTCACCACCGGGACTAGCGGGATCTGGGGCCAACGTC.

This clone was counted between two and nine times. Sequencing ends 3 residues short of the CDR3 end; the germline J gene provides the rest. This chain links TRBV19 with TRBJ2-1; maybe TRBD1 (7 bases). The germline V gene encodes CDR1 LNHDA and CDR2 SQIVND (reference sequence). The CDR3 consists of 13 residues. Trimming removed 8 bases at V and 6 bases at J, with 14 bases between. Incomplete CDR3 DNA: TGTGCCAGTCAGCAGGGGGAGGCCAATGAG. This sequence encodes CASQQGEANE. The entire CDR3 protein is CASQQGEANEQFF. Using reference TRBV19 and TRBJ2-1 for the parts outside the CDR3, the full variable domain is DGGITQSPKYLFRKEGQNVTLSCEQNLNHDAMYWYRQDPGQGLRLIYYSQIVNDFQKGDIAEGYSVSREKKESFPLTVTSAQKNPTAFYLCASQQGEANEQFFGPGTRLTVL.

Comments on this clone: The read finishes 3 residues shy of the CDR3 end, and the germline J gene is used to complete it. The rearrangement uses TRBV19 and TRBJ1-1; D possibly corresponds to TRBD1 (5 bases). The CDR3 consists of 15 residues. Germline V CDR1 and CDR2: LNHDA, SQIVND (reference sequence). The V and J ends lost 3 bases and 4 bases respectively, with 15 bases between them. The CDR3 spells CASSMQGGGGTEAFF. CDR3 DNA (partial): TGTGCCAGTAGTATGCAGGGCGGCGGGGGCACTGAA.

This clone was detected only a few times. The CDR3 end is not reached by the read, which stops 3 residues before it; the germline J gene fills it in. The V gene is TRBV19, the J gene TRBJ2-2, with D perhaps matching TRBD1 or TRBD2 (6 bases each). Germline lookup yields CDR1 LNHDA and CDR2 SQIVND (reference sequence). V was shortened by 3 bases and J by 2 bases, with 10 bases between the two germline ends. This CDR3 is built from 15 residues. CDR3 sequence reads: CASSIRGGNTGELFF. The sequenced part of the CDR3 DNA is TGTGCCAGTAGTATCAGGGGAGGAAACACCGGGGAG.

Turning to this clone: The read terminates 3 residues ahead of where the CDR3 ends, so the germline J gene completes it. The J gene is TRBJ1-4, the V gene TRBV18; D is unclear. Per the germline V gene, CDR1 is KGHSH and CDR2 is LQKENI. The CDR3 sequence is 15 residues long. Between the trimmed V and J ends, which lost 3 bases and 7 bases, there was a span of 15 bases. The DNA read from the CDR3 is TGTGCCAGCTCACCCAATTCGTCCAAGGGTGAAAAA. It yields the protein CASSPNSSKGEK. In full, the CDR3 reads CASSPNSSKGEKLFF.